The 17 T cell receptor beta chains below come from one sample, sequenced in a study of blood T cell repertoires in COVID-19. Method: immunoSEQ multiplex PCR; TCRdb's copy keeps in-frame clones and lacks some. This sample yields some 190,000 clones, of which under 90% are seen a single time; roughly 6.4% belongs to the top ten. Specimen: peripheral blood. The source of these receptors is a man aged 60 to 75 with acute or convalescent COVID-19.

The V gene is TRBV27, the J gene TRBJ2-1; D might be TRBD2 (6 bases). Germline V CDR1 and CDR2: MNHEY, SMNVEV (reference sequence). The CDR3 has 15 residues. V shed 5 bases and J shed 3 bases, with 14 bases lying between them. The CDR3 DNA is TGTGCCAGCAGTGAGACTAGTCTTATCTACAATGAGCAGTTCTTC. Its protein product is CASSETSLIYNEQFF.

The chain is built from TRBV5-5 and TRBJ2-7; D gene uncertain. The CDR3 runs 14 residues. Germline-derived CDR1 and CDR2 are SGHKS and YYEKEE (reference sequence). The V end lost 0 bases, the J end lost 4 bases, and 11 bases lay between the germline ends. The CDR3 region has the DNA TGTGCCAGCAGCTTGGGAAGACTGAAATACGAGCAGTACTTC. Translating gives CASSLGRLKYEQYF. Full variable domain (rest looked up from reference TRBV5-5 and TRBJ2-7): DAGVTQSPTHLIKTRGQQVTLRCSPISGHKSVSWYQQVLGQGPQFIFQYYEKEERGRGNFPDRFSARQFPNYSSELNVNALLLGDSALYLCASSLGRLKYEQYFGPGTRLTVT.

This chain links TRBV5-1 with TRBJ2-7, with 7 bases matching TRBD1. Germline values: CDR1 SGHRS, CDR2 YFSETQ. With V trimmed by 0 bases and J by 5 bases, 14 bases remained unmatched. This CDR3 spans 17 amino acids. The CDR3 coding sequence is TGCGCCAGCAGCTTGGAGCTCCGTGGAACAGGGGAAGACGAGCAGTACTTC. As protein: CASSLELRGTGEDEQYF.

This chain connects TRBV5-8 to TRBJ2-7; no reliable D call. V was cut by 3 bases and J by 3 bases, with 19 bases left in between. The CDR3 loop spans 16 amino acids. CDR1 is SGHTS and CDR2 is YDEGEE in the germline V gene. CDR3 region: CASSSPLAGALYEQYF. DNA for the CDR3: TGTGCCAGCAGCTCCCCTTTAGCTGGAGCGCTCTACGAGCAGTACTTC.

The chain combines TRBV19 with TRBJ2-4; 8 bases match TRBD2. The germline gives CDR1 LNHDA, CDR2 SQIVND (reference sequence). The V gene end was trimmed by 6 bases and the J gene end by 0 bases; junction bases not matched to a gene: 1. The CDR3 loop spans 14 amino acids. The CDR3 sequence is CASSSGRAKNIQYF. In DNA form, the CDR3 reads TGTGCCAGTAGCAGCGGGAGAGCCAAAAACATTCAGTACTTC.

This clone was detected only a few times. The gene calls are TRBV5-1 and TRBJ2-7, with 8 bases lining up with TRBD2. The junction had 1 base not matched to a gene; V was cut back by 0 bases and J by 2 bases. CDR1 and CDR2 from the germline V gene are SGHRS and YFSETQ. The CDR3 length is 14 residues. For the CDR3, the DNA is TGCGCCAGCAGCTTGGAGGGACTAGCCTACGAGCAGTACTTC. Protein sequence: CASSLEGLAYEQYF.

The chain couples TRBV28 to TRBJ1-1; D is uncertain. This CDR3 contains 12 residues. The germline gives CDR1 MDHEN, CDR2 SYDVKM. Trimming took off 3 bases at V and 6 bases at J, with 8 bases between the two ends. CDR3 in DNA: TGTGCCAGCAGTTTCTTATCCGCTGAAGCTTTCTTT. It is translated as CASSFLSAEAFF.

The chain links TRBV9 to TRBJ2-2; TRBD2 matches 9 bases. With V trimmed by 10 bases and J by 5 bases, 12 bases remained unmatched. Germline loops: CDR1 SGDLS, CDR2 YYNGEE. The CDR3 has 15 amino acids. CDR3 bases: TGTGCCTGCTGCGGGGGGGGGTATGATACCGGGGAGCTGTTTTTT. Translating gives CACCGGGYDTGELFF.

This chain uses TRBV2 with TRBJ2-2; TRBD1 matches 8 bases. The V gene end was trimmed by 2 bases and the J gene end by 4 bases; junction bases not matched to a gene: 6. The germline V gene encodes CDR1 SNHLY and CDR2 FYNNEI. The CDR3 loop spans 16 amino acids. CDR3 bases: TGTGCCAGCAGTGAACCGACAGGGGATCCCACCGGGGAGCTGTTTTTT. It translates to CASSEPTGDPTGELFF.

A few counts support this clone. This sequence joins TRBV4-3 and TRBJ1-2; no clear D. The germline V gene encodes CDR1 LGHNA and CDR2 YSLEER. The CDR3 runs 14 residues. Trimming removed 4 bases at V and 2 bases at J, with 11 bases between. The CDR3: CASSPRRGNYGYTF. The CDR3 DNA is TGCGCCAGCAGCCCCCGGCGCGGCAACTATGGCTACACCTTC.

This clone was seen a single time. The chain combines TRBV5-4 with TRBJ2-1; 10 bases are shared with TRBD2. The germline V gene has CDR1 SGHNT and CDR2 YYREEE (reference sequence). Unmatched junction bases numbered 6, after V lost 2 bases and J lost 4 bases. This CDR3 has 16 amino acids. The CDR3, as DNA: TGTGCCAGCAGCTTTAAGGGACTAGCGCCTTACAATGAGCAGTTCTTC. It codes for CASSFKGLAPYNEQFF.

The gene calls are TRBV19 and TRBJ1-1; D may be TRBD1 (6 bases). V was pared by 11 bases and J by 0 bases, with 25 bases between. Germline CDR1 and CDR2: LNHDA and SQIVND (reference sequence). The CDR3 length is 17 residues. CDR3 bases: TGTGCCCCACGCAGCGGACAGCCTCAGAAGTTGAACACTGAAGCTTTCTTT. This sequence encodes CAPRSGQPQKLNTEAFF. Based on the CDR3 plus reference TRBV19 and TRBJ1-1, the full variable domain is DGGITQSPKYLFRKEGQNVTLSCEQNLNHDAMYWYRQDPGQGLRLIYYSQIVNDFQKGDIAEGYSVSREKKESFPLTVTSAQKNPTAFYLCAPRSGQPQKLNTEAFFGQGTRLTVV.

This clone was counted only a few times. This chain uses TRBV2 with TRBJ1-5, with a tentative D call TRBD1 (6 bases). Per the germline V gene, CDR1 is SNHLY and CDR2 is FYNNEI. The CDR3 consists of 15 residues. Trimming took off 5 bases at V and 1 base at J, with 12 bases between the two ends. The CDR3 region is CASSFSGTSNQPQHF. CDR3 nucleotides: TGTGCCAGCAGTTTTTCCGGGACAAGCAATCAGCCCCAGCATTTT. Based on the CDR3 plus reference TRBV2 and TRBJ1-5, the full variable domain is EPEVTQTPSHQVTQMGQEVILRCVPISNHLYFYWYRQILGQKVEFLVSFYNNEISEKSEIFDDQFSVERPDGSNFTLKIRSTKLEDSAMYFCASSFSGTSNQPQHFGDGTRLSIL.

V gene TRBV9 combines with J gene TRBJ2-1; 8 bases map to TRBD2. Looked up from germline, CDR1 is SGDLS and CDR2 is YYNGEE. V gave up 4 bases and J gave up 9 bases; unmatched junction bases: 12. The CDR3 is 15 residues long. Here the CDR3 DNA reads TGTGCCAGCAGCATAGATTCGGGAGGGGCGCCTGAGCAGTTCTTC. Translated, it gives CASSIDSGGAPEQFF.

The chain has TRBV6-6 and TRBJ1-6; 8 bases align to TRBD1. The J segment lost 9 bases and the V segment lost 2 bases, leaving 9 bases of the junction unmatched. CDR1 MNHNY and CDR2 SVGAGI come from the germline V gene (reference sequence). This CDR3 is 16 amino acids long. CDR3 sequence (DNA): TGTGCCAGCAGTTACACCCCGCCGACAGGGGTTTCACCCCTCCACTTT. Protein sequence: CASSYTPPTGVSPLHF.

The CDR3 protein is CASSLRQGMENIQYF. The CDR3 DNA is TGTGCCAGCAGCTTAAGGCAGGGAATGGAAAACATTCAGTACTTC. The chain employs TRBV7-2 and TRBJ2-4; a weak D match, TRBD1 (5 bases). The CDR3 runs 15 residues. Per the germline V gene, CDR1 is SGHTA and CDR2 is FQGNSA. Trimming left V 2 bases short and J 5 bases short, with 13 bases between.

CDR3 sequence reads: CATIAGGPNEQFF. CDR3 DNA: TGTGCGACAATAGCGGGGGGGCCCAATGAGCAGTTCTTC. The rearrangement uses TRBV19 and TRBJ2-1; 11 nucleotides align to TRBD2. Germline V gene data show CDR1 as LNHDA and CDR2 as SQIVND (reference sequence). The CDR3 loop spans 13 amino acids.